This TCR beta chain comes out of a study of radiotherapy plus CTLA-4 blockade in lung cancer. Germline values: CDR1 SGHVS, CDR2 FQNEAQ. Trimming took 3 bases from V and 2 from J, leaving 4 bases between them. This CDR3 is 12 amino acids long. Libraries were prepared by immunoSEQ multiplex PCR; TCRdb keeps only in-frame clonotypes and omits some of them. The repertoire holds approximately 45,000 clones, roughly 65% seen once, with around 18% in the top ten. The sequence was collected from a human donor with non-small cell lung cancer who had a partial response to radiotherapy plus ipilimumab. This rearrangement joins TRBV7-8 to TRBJ2-5; no clear D. The sample was peripheral blood, taken from a patient treated with radiotherapy plus ipilimumab. The CDR3 region is CASSFLQETQYF. CDR3 sequence (DNA): TGTGCCAGCAGCTTCCTTCAAGAGACCCAGTACTTC.